This T cell receptor (beta chain) was sequenced for a study of T-cell reconstitution after alpha-beta-depleted transplantation in children. This clonotype was counted many times. What it recognizes is unknown. Preparing the TCRbeta library involved the use of unique molecular identifiers. TCRdb re-analysed the PCR reads in MiXCR, keeping a single row per CDR3 protein. The sample yields under 50,000 distinct CDR3 sequences, about a tenth seen once. The germline gives CDR1 MGHRA, CDR2 YSYEKL. This CDR3 comprises 12 residues. The V end lost 1 base, the J end lost 6 bases, and 7 bases lay between the germline ends. Study-wide findings and caveats: TCRbeta diversity was high at day 60 in some patients (a result of surviving recipient T cells and thymic progenitors). About two months after transplant, alpha-beta T cells reportedly came from several hundred expanded graft clones.

Sequencing was performed on PBMCs, mostly from graft donor cells, taken 60 days after TCRalphabeta/CD19-depleted stem cell transplant. V gene TRBV4-1 combines with J gene TRBJ2-7; no reliable D call. The TCR sequence derives from a male patient aged 2-15 years who had a stem cell transplant for chronic granulomatous disease, so the T cells may come from the graft donor. This CDR3 reads CASSQVIGEQYF. The CDR3 DNA sequence: TGCGCCAGCAGCCAAGTAATTGGCGAGCAGTACTTC.